A selection of T cell receptor beta chains follows, all from one sample in a study of shared clonotypes between healthy human individuals. Libraries were prepared by immunoSEQ multiplex PCR; TCRdb keeps only in-frame clonotypes and omits some of them. The table includes about 2.4 million clones, 80% to 95% detected once. The sequenced material came from naive CD4+ T cells from PBMCs. These receptors all stem from a man aged 18 to 30 in good health. Some clones in this sample may be carry-over from other donors' samples. Both conserved end residues are part of each CDR3. A D gene is named only where the DNA matches it firmly.

DNA | CDR3 | V | D | length | J
TGCGCCAGCAGCTTGGAGGCAGGGGCTAATGAAAAACTGTTTTTT | CASSLEAGANEKLFF | TRBV5-1 | - | 15 | TRBJ1-4
TGTGCCAGCAGCTTAGGAGGGCGTATTAATGAGCAGTTCTTC | CASSLGGRINEQFF | TRBV7-2 | - | 14 | TRBJ2-1
TGTGCCAGCAGCTTAGTACCAATCCAAGAGACCCAGTACTTC | CASSLVPIQETQYF | TRBV7-2 | - | 14 | TRBJ2-5
TGTGCCAGCAGTTTAGGCCTCTCGTACGAGCAGTACTTC | CASSLGLSYEQYF | TRBV28 | - | 13 | TRBJ2-7
TGTGCCAGCGCGTCCGGGACACTCTATGGCTACACCTTC | CASASGTLYGYTF | TRBV6-1 | - | 13 | TRBJ1-2
TGTGCCAGCAGAAAAGTGACAGCCCCGACTGAAAAACTGTTTTTT | CASRKVTAPTEKLFF | TRBV6-5 | - | 15 | TRBJ1-4
TGTGCCAGCTCACCCAGACAGGGCAGAGATACGCAGTATTTT | CASSPRQGRDTQYF | TRBV18 | TRBD1 | 14 | TRBJ2-3
TGTGCCAGCTCACCAGGCAGGTACAATGAGCAGTTCTTC | CASSPGRYNEQFF | TRBV18 | - | 13 | TRBJ2-1
TGCGCCAGCAGCCAACTCGGCGCAGGTCGGAGCACAGATACGCAGTATTTT | CASSQLGAGRSTDTQYF | TRBV4-1 | - | 17 | TRBJ2-3
TGCAGCGTCACTAGATTATTAAACAATGAGCAGTTCTTC | CSVTRLLNNEQFF | TRBV29-1 | - | 13 | TRBJ2-1